The 22 T cell receptor beta chains in this list originate from one sample, sequenced in a study of blood T cells in healthy people across ages. Primed by a sample-barcoded 5' primer and a J-beta primer mix, a second PCR proceeded for roughly 7 to 11 cycles. TCRdb independently ran MiXCR on the 5' RACE reads; one entry per CDR3 protein. In the table there are roughly 680,000 distinct CDR3 sequences, roughly half of which are singletons. The source material was blood. The origin of the receptors is a woman aged 80 or over in good health.

Regarding this clonotype: A much larger clone sits a single nucleotide away, making a read error possible. The chain couples TRBV20-1 to TRBJ1-6; D remains ambiguous. CDR3 length equals 13 residues. The germline gives CDR1 DFQATT, CDR2 SNEGSKA (reference sequence). The CDR3 here is CGARDRENSPLHF. DNA of the CDR3: TGCGGTGCTAGAGATCGGGAGAATTCACCCCTCCACTTT.

J is TRBJ2-3 and V is TRBV4-2, with 7 bases identical to TRBD2. In germline, CDR1 is LGHNA, CDR2 YNFKEQ. Trimming removed 1 base from V and 0 bases from J; junction bases left unmatched: 7. The CDR3 runs 17 residues. Here the CDR3 reads CASSQVGGRLSTDTQYF. The CDR3 nucleotides are TGTGCCAGCAGCCAAGTCGGGGGGAGACTTAGCACAGATACGCAGTATTTT.

The CDR3 is CSAPQTSATDTQYF. The CDR3, as DNA: TGCAGTGCTCCCCAGACCTCGGCCACAGATACGCAGTATTTT. The rearrangement uses TRBV20-1 and TRBJ2-3; D unresolved. V shed 5 bases and J shed 2 bases, with 14 bases lying between them. Germline V gene sequence: CDR1 DFQATT, CDR2 SNEGSKA (reference sequence). This CDR3 has 14 amino acids.

This clonotype has ten or more counts. V is TRBV20-1 and J is TRBJ1-4, with no clear D. CDR1 DFQATT and CDR2 SNEGSKA come from the germline V gene (reference sequence). Trimming shortened V by 5 bases and J by 0 bases, and 10 bases separated the two germline ends. CDR3 length equals 14 residues. CDR3 amino acids: CSAFWGATNEKLFF. DNA of the CDR3: TGCAGTGCTTTTTGGGGTGCAACTAATGAAAAACTGTTTTTT.

This clonotype was seen a few times. This sequence joins TRBV24-1 and TRBJ2-7; D unresolved. The V gene lost 6 bases and the J gene lost 1 base, with 9 bases spanning the gap. This CDR3 has 13 residues. The germline gives CDR1 KGHDR, CDR2 SFDVKD. This chain's CDR3 is CATSSPVSYEQYF. CDR3 DNA: TGTGCCACCAGTTCGCCGGTTTCCTACGAGCAGTACTTC.

This clonotype was found a few times. V is TRBV9 and J is TRBJ2-3, with no clear D. This CDR3 has 16 residues. CDR1 is SGDLS and CDR2 is YYNGEE in the germline V gene. The ends were cut back, 0 bases at V and 1 base at J, with 12 bases in the middle. The CDR3 is CASSVEVYARTDTQYF. CDR3 coding DNA: TGTGCCAGCAGCGTAGAGGTTTACGCCCGCACAGATACGCAGTATTTT.

The V and J genes are TRBV5-1 and TRBJ2-3, with a weak D call TRBD2 (5 bases). V was cut by 0 bases and J by 6 bases, with 11 bases left in between. The CDR3 covers 14 residues. Germline V CDR1 and CDR2: SGHRS, YFSETQ. In nucleotides, the CDR3 is TGCGCCAGCAGCTTGGAGGCGGGCTCCGATACGCAGTATTTT. It translates to CASSLEAGSDTQYF.

The chain couples TRBV29-1 to TRBJ2-7, with TRBD2 as a possible D gene (5 bases). This CDR3 comprises 13 residues. CDR1 SQVTM and CDR2 ANQGSEA come from the germline V gene. Deletions cut 3 bases from V and 0 bases from J, with 9 bases between. CDR3 DNA: TGCAGCGTTGAGGTCGGGAACTCCTACGAGCAGTACTTC. Translation: CSVEVGNSYEQYF.

The chain uses TRBV10-3 and TRBJ1-3, with D uncertain. The CDR3 is made up of 12 amino acids. V was cut by 0 bases and J by 4 bases, with 1 base left in between. Germline V gene data show CDR1 as ENHRY and CDR2 as SYGVKD. The CDR3 reads CAISESGNTIYF. CDR3 coding DNA: TGTGCCATCAGTGAGTCCGGAAACACCATATATTTT.

This chain connects TRBV27 to TRBJ2-3, with D possibly being TRBD1 or TRBD2 (7 bases each). CDR1 and CDR2 (germline): MNHEY, SMNVEV (reference sequence). V was clipped by 2 bases and J by 2 bases, with 14 bases between them. The CDR3 is 16 amino acids. CDR3 sequence: CASSLNRGGDTDTQYF. The CDR3 region has the DNA TGTGCCAGCAGTTTAAACAGGGGAGGGGACACAGATACGCAGTATTTT.

For this clonotype: A much larger clone sits a single nucleotide away, making a read error possible. The chain has TRBV6-6 and TRBJ1-1; possibly TRBD1 for D (5 bases). This CDR3 contains 12 residues. Per germline, CDR1 MNHNY and CDR2 SVGAGI (reference sequence). The V gene lost 6 bases and the J gene lost 10 bases, with 15 bases spanning the gap. Here the CDR3 reads CASRRDERPAFF. CDR3 DNA: TGTGCCAGCAGGAGGGACGAAAGGCCAGCTTTCTTT.

The rearrangement uses TRBV7-9 and TRBJ2-2; 9 positions agree with TRBD1. The CDR3 is 16 residues long. J gave up 5 bases and V 5 bases, and 9 bases lay outside the gene matches. In germline, CDR1 is SEHNR, CDR2 FQNEAQ (reference sequence). This CDR3 is CASSNGQGFDTGELFF. CDR3 coding DNA: TGTGCCAGCAGCAATGGACAGGGGTTCGATACCGGGGAGCTGTTTTTT.

This clonotype was counted at least ten times. V is TRBV7-9 and J is TRBJ2-3; 9 nucleotides line up with TRBD2. J was trimmed by 6 bases and V by 1 base; bases with no gene match: 5. The CDR3 has 15 amino acids. The germline CDR1 and CDR2 sequences are SEHNR and FQNEAQ (reference sequence). CDR3 loop: CASSLGSGSQDTQYF. The CDR3 coding sequence is TGTGCCAGCAGCTTAGGTAGCGGGAGCCAGGATACGCAGTATTTT.

The J gene is TRBJ2-4, the V gene TRBV7-2; possibly TRBD1 or TRBD2 for D (5 bases each). The tail of the sequence fits TRBJ2-7 better, so the J call may be wrong. Germline V lookup: CDR1 SGHTA, CDR2 FQGNSA. The CDR3 is 13 amino acids. In DNA form, the CDR3 reads TGTGCCAGCAGTCGGGGCCAGCCCTACGAGCAGTACTTC. This gives the protein CASSRGQPYEQYF.

This clonotype was counted many times. This rearrangement joins TRBV14 to TRBJ1-1; D gene uncertain. V lost 5 bases and J 3 bases, leaving 16 bases between the germline ends. This CDR3 is built from 15 residues. Germline loops: CDR1 SGHDN, CDR2 FVKESK. CDR3 sequence (DNA): TGTGCCAGCAGCGCCCGGCCCCTAGGGTACACTGAAGCTTTCTTT. This sequence encodes CASSARPLGYTEAFF.

This clonotype was counted ten times or more. The CDR3 loop reads CASSYRDHYEQYF. The CDR3 DNA reads TGTGCCAGCAGTTACCGGGACCACTACGAGCAGTACTTC. The chain uses TRBV27 and TRBJ2-7; either TRBD1 or TRBD2 may fit D (5 bases each). Between the trimmed V and J ends, which lost 4 bases and 3 bases, there was a span of 10 bases. CDR1 MNHEY and CDR2 SMNVEV come from the germline V gene (reference sequence). This CDR3 region has 13 residues.

This chain uses TRBV20-1 with TRBJ2-1, with D possibly matching TRBD1 (6 bases). V gave up 7 bases and J gave up 9 bases, with 13 bases separating them. From germline, CDR1 is DFQATT and CDR2 SNEGSKA (reference sequence). CDR3 length equals 11 residues. CDR3 nucleotides: TGCAGTGTACCCGGGGACACTGAGCAGTTCTTC. Residues: CSVPGDTEQFF.

The chain joins TRBV21-1 to TRBJ2-5; the table's TRBD2 call for D was not verified on the DNA. TRBV21-1 corresponds to a pseudogene. This CDR3 region has 11 residues. This CDR3 reads CASRLSWEQYF. The DNA of the CDR3 is TGTGCCAGCAGATTAAGCTGGGAGCAGTACTTC.

The table lists this clonotype with many counts. The chain uses TRBV25-1 and TRBJ1-1; D remains ambiguous. The CDR3 covers 14 residues. V dropped 2 bases and J dropped 1 base, with 8 bases sitting between them. The germline V gene encodes CDR1 MGHDK and CDR2 SYGVNS. The DNA of the CDR3 is TGTGCCAGCAGTGAAGCAGGATCGAACACTGAAGCTTTCTTT. Translation gives CASSEAGSNTEAFF.

This clonotype was picked up many times. The rearrangement joins TRBV6-6 to TRBJ2-5; 8 bases agree with TRBD1. The CDR3 has 13 residues. With V trimmed by 5 bases and J by 4 bases, 3 bases remained unmatched. In germline, CDR1 is MNHNY, CDR2 SVGAGI (reference sequence). Here the CDR3 DNA reads TGTGCCAGCAGTGCCACAGGGGGAGAGACCCAGTACTTC. Protein sequence: CASSATGGETQYF.

This clonotype showed up many times. The chain couples TRBV28 to TRBJ2-3; D is unresolved. V lost 5 bases, J lost 2 bases, and 5 bases lay in between. This CDR3 region has 12 residues. Germline V gene data show CDR1 as MDHEN and CDR2 as SYDVKM. In DNA form, the CDR3 reads TGTGCCAGCAGTACCCTCACAGATACGCAGTATTTT. The encoded protein is CASSTLTDTQYF.

This clonotype was seen at least ten times. This rearrangement joins TRBV27 to TRBJ2-7, with D maybe TRBD2 (5 bases). V was shortened by 5 bases and J by 3 bases, with 11 bases between the two germline ends. Germline V gene sequence: CDR1 MNHEY, CDR2 SMNVEV (reference sequence). This CDR3 is 13 amino acids long. As DNA, the CDR3 is TGTGCCAGCAGTAAGACTAACGGCTACGAGCAGTACTTC. Amino acid sequence: CASSKTNGYEQYF.